This T cell receptor (beta chain) emerged from a study of cytomegalovirus exposure and HLA in healthy donors. Study-wide results and limits: Rarity characterized most TCR sequences, yet some public TCRs appeared in many donors.

The method was immunoSEQ multiplex PCR; TCRdb's version includes in-frame clones alone and lacks a portion of them. The data contain 250,000 to 400,000 clones, 87% of them singletons. With regard to this clone: Its specificity is unknown.

The germline gives CDR1 SGHDT, CDR2 YYEEEE. Unmatched junction bases numbered 1, after V lost 2 bases and J lost 2 bases. The CDR3 covers 14 residues. The chain joins TRBV5-6 to TRBJ1-5; 7 nucleotides match TRBD1. Sequenced material: PBMCs. The TCR comes from a woman in her twenties or thirties in good health and CMV-seropositive. CDR3 bases: TGTGCCAGCAGCTTCACAGGGGGCAATCAGCCCCAGCATTTT. Protein sequence: CASSFTGGNQPQHF.